A single sample is the source of the 21 T cell receptor beta chains below, sequenced in a study of blood T cell repertoires in COVID-19. Libraries were prepared by immunoSEQ multiplex PCR; TCRdb keeps only in-frame clonotypes and omits some of them. The data hold around 250,000 clones, with roughly nine tenths observed a single time. Sequencing was done on a sample of peripheral blood. These receptors were taken from a man aged 55 to 70 with acute or convalescent COVID-19.

The V and J genes are TRBV2 and TRBJ2-2; D gene ambiguous. The CDR3 runs to 14 residues. Looked up from germline, CDR1 is SNHLY and CDR2 is FYNNEI. V dropped 6 bases and J dropped 4 bases, with 12 bases sitting between them. The CDR3 spells CASSLVMSTGELFF. The CDR3 DNA is TGTGCCAGCAGCCTAGTCATGAGCACCGGGGAGCTGTTTTTT. Drawing the rest from reference TRBV2 and TRBJ2-2, the complete variable domain is EPEVTQTPSHQVTQMGQEVILRCVPISNHLYFYWYRQILGQKVEFLVSFYNNEISEKSEIFDDQFSVERPDGSNFTLKIRSTKLEDSAMYFCASSLVMSTGELFFGEGSRLTVL.

V is TRBV2 and J is TRBJ1-1, with 9 bases that match TRBD1. Germline V gives CDR1 SNHLY, CDR2 FYNNEI. The CDR3 totals 16 residues. V lost 3 bases, J lost 5 bases, and 10 bases stayed unmatched. The CDR3 DNA follows: TGTGCCAGCAGTGACCCTCGTGGACAGGGGAGGACTGAAGCTTTCTTT. It yields the protein CASSDPRGQGRTEAFF.

The gene calls are TRBV5-5 and TRBJ1-2; D remains unclear. The CDR3 is made up of 15 amino acids. Germline CDR1 and CDR2: SGHKS and YYEKEE (reference sequence). V lost 9 bases and J lost 1, with 19 bases in between. The CDR3 loop reads CATQTGVGLNYGYTF. The CDR3, as DNA: TGTGCCACCCAGACCGGGGTCGGACTTAACTATGGCTACACCTTC.

The rearrangement links TRBV18 to TRBJ2-5, with 11 bases matching TRBD1. The germline V gene has CDR1 KGHSH and CDR2 LQKENI. J was trimmed by 4 bases and V by 3 bases; bases with no gene match: 4. The CDR3 extends over 15 amino acids. The CDR3 region is CASSPGQGVRETQYF. CDR3 nucleotides: TGTGCCAGCTCACCGGGACAGGGGGTACGAGAGACCCAGTACTTC.

The rearrangement joins TRBV7-3 to TRBJ2-7; 7 bases agree with TRBD1. Germline assignment: CDR1 SGHTA and CDR2 FQGTGA. This CDR3 region has 14 residues. V trimming: 5 bases; J trimming: 3 bases; junction bases outside the gene matches: 7. The CDR3 region is CASSTWDRFYEQYF. The CDR3, as DNA: TGTGCCAGCAGCACCTGGGACAGATTCTACGAGCAGTACTTC.

This chain joins TRBV19 and TRBJ1-2; D is possibly TRBD1 (6 bases). Trimming took off 7 bases at V and 4 bases at J, with 13 bases between the two ends. The CDR3 spans 13 residues. CDR1 LNHDA and CDR2 SQIVND come from the germline V gene (reference sequence). The CDR3 reads CASTSRGSYGYTF. In DNA form, the CDR3 reads TGTGCCAGTACCTCAAGGGGGAGCTATGGCTACACCTTC.

The DNA of the CDR3 is TGTGCCAGTTCGGACTTTCAATCCTACAATGAGCAGTTCTTC. This translates into CASSDFQSYNEQFF. V usage is TRBV27 and J usage is TRBJ2-1, with a weak D call TRBD2 (5 bases). This CDR3 has 14 amino acids. CDR1 is MNHEY and CDR2 is SMNVEV in the germline V gene (reference sequence). V was shortened by 9 bases and J by 1 base, with 13 bases between the two germline ends.

The V gene is TRBV28, the J gene TRBJ1-4; D remains ambiguous. The CDR3 spans 14 residues. V dropped 6 bases and J dropped 5 bases, with 13 bases sitting between them. Germline CDR1 is MDHEN and CDR2 is SYDVKM. CDR3 region: CASRLLERNEKLFF. In nucleotides, the CDR3 is TGTGCCAGCAGGCTCCTCGAGAGGAATGAAAAACTGTTTTTT.

The rearrangement uses TRBV24-1 and TRBJ1-5; 9 nucleotides match TRBD1. Per germline, CDR1 KGHDR and CDR2 SFDVKD. After removal of 3 bases from V and 4 bases from J, the junction contained 3 bases not matched to a gene. This CDR3 contains 15 residues. CDR3 residues: CATSDTQGANQPQHF. As DNA, the CDR3 is TGTGCCACCAGTGATACACAGGGGGCTAATCAGCCCCAGCATTTT.

A single count supports this clone. V and J are TRBV7-6 and TRBJ1-1; D gene uncertain. The germline gives CDR1 SGHVS, CDR2 FNYEAQ. This CDR3 region has 14 residues. V lost 4 bases and J 1 base, leaving 10 bases between the germline ends. The CDR3 region is CASSWREGNTEAFF. The CDR3 region has the DNA TGTGCCAGCAGCTGGAGGGAGGGGAACACTGAAGCTTTCTTT.

The chain is built from TRBV30 and TRBJ2-3; a possible D gene is TRBD2 (6 bases). The CDR3 totals 16 residues. CDR1 is GTSNPN and CDR2 is SVGIG in the germline V gene (reference sequence). Trimming cost V 2 bases and J 4 bases, with 19 bases left between them. CDR3 residues: CAWSIVGLPLSDTQYF. The CDR3, as DNA: TGTGCCTGGAGTATAGTGGGACTCCCACTCTCAGATACGCAGTATTTT.

This clone showed up just a few times. The rearrangement uses TRBV7-9 and TRBJ1-1; the D gene is possibly TRBD1 (5 bases). The CDR3 has 14 amino acids. V was trimmed by 6 bases and J by 3 bases, leaving 14 bases between them. Per germline, CDR1 SEHNR and CDR2 FQNEAQ (reference sequence). Here the CDR3 DNA reads TGTGCCAGCAGAGGGGTAGGGCCCTACACTGAAGCTTTCTTT. Translated: CASRGVGPYTEAFF.

V usage is TRBV11-1 and J usage is TRBJ2-7, with 7 bases identical to TRBD1. The CDR3 is made up of 14 amino acids. Germline V gene data show CDR1 as SGHAT and CDR2 as FQDESV (reference sequence). V was pared by 0 bases and J by 3 bases, with 2 bases of the junction left unmatched. The CDR3 region is CASSLAGGYYEQYF. The CDR3 nucleotides are TGTGCCAGCAGCTTAGCAGGGGGCTACTACGAGCAGTACTTC.

This clone was detected a few times. The CDR3 reads CASSLAGEFNSPLHF. The CDR3, as DNA: TGTGCCAGCAGCTTAGCTGGGGAGTTTAATTCACCCCTCCACTTT. The chain couples TRBV7-6 to TRBJ1-6; no firm D call. V lost 0 bases and J 6 bases, leaving 9 bases between the germline ends. This CDR3 is built from 15 residues. CDR1 and CDR2 (germline): SGHVS, FNYEAQ.

The V and J genes are TRBV29-1 and TRBJ2-5, with D unclear. Trimming removed 5 bases from V and 5 bases from J, with 15 bases in between. Germline assignment: CDR1 SQVTM and CDR2 ANQGSEA. CDR3 length: 13 amino acids. The CDR3 loop reads CSVYPKYYETQYF. CDR3 nucleotide sequence: TGCAGCGTTTACCCGAAATACTATGAGACCCAGTACTTC.

CDR3 nucleotides: TGTGCCAGCAGTGAATTTACGCGGAACCCAAACATTCAGTACTTC. Translation: CASSEFTRNPNIQYF. The V gene is TRBV2, the J gene TRBJ2-4; D is uncertain. Germline assignment: CDR1 SNHLY and CDR2 FYNNEI. CDR3 size: 15 residues. Deletions cut 2 bases from V and 6 bases from J, with 14 bases between.

The rearrangement joins TRBV28 to TRBJ1-5, with TRBD1 identical over 8 bases. CDR1 is MDHEN, CDR2 SYDVKM, per germline. The V gene end was trimmed by 6 bases and the J gene end by 6 bases; junction bases not matched to a gene: 16. The length of the CDR3 is 17 residues. The CDR3 region has the DNA TGTGCCAGCAGCCCCGGGCAGGGGGCTATCTCGCGTCAGCCCCAGCATTTT. This sequence encodes CASSPGQGAISRQPQHF.

V usage is TRBV5-1 and J usage is TRBJ1-4; D is ambiguous. The CDR3 is 14 residues long. Germline lookup yields CDR1 SGHRS and CDR2 YFSETQ. Trimming removed 4 bases at V and 8 bases at J, with 15 bases between. The CDR3 DNA follows: TGCGCCAGCAGCCTCGAGGCTGGGTCCGAAAAACTGTTTTTT. Translated, it gives CASSLEAGSEKLFF. Full variable domain (rest looked up from reference TRBV5-1 and TRBJ1-4): KAGVTQTPRYLIKTRGQQVTLSCSPISGHRSVSWYQQTPGQGLQFLFEYFSETQRNKGNFPGRFSGRQFSNSRSEMNVSTLELGDSALYLCASSLEAGSEKLFFGSGTQLSVL.

This clone occurred once. The chain recombines TRBV9 with TRBJ2-3; maybe TRBD2 (5 bases). The germline gives CDR1 SGDLS, CDR2 YYNGEE. CDR3 length: 16 residues. Trimming pared 4 bases from V and 4 bases from J, leaving 19 bases between. CDR3 nucleotide sequence: TGTGCCAGCAGCCCTCCCGGAGGCTACTCCCCAGATACGCAGTATTTT. Its translation: CASSPPGGYSPDTQYF.

This clone was seen once. The chain couples TRBV19 to TRBJ1-1, with D maybe TRBD1 (5 bases). V was clipped by 6 bases and J by 7 bases, with 12 bases between them. This CDR3 spans 12 amino acids. Germline V gene sequence: CDR1 LNHDA, CDR2 SQIVND (reference sequence). The CDR3: CASRNVGGEAFF. DNA for the CDR3: TGTGCCAGTAGAAACGTCGGGGGTGAAGCTTTCTTT.

The chain has TRBV28 and TRBJ2-6; D is ambiguous. Germline-derived CDR1 and CDR2 are MDHEN and SYDVKM. Trimming took off 5 bases at V and 2 bases at J, with 19 bases between the two ends. The CDR3 is 18 residues long. In nucleotides, the CDR3 is TGTGCCAGCAGTCCAACAGACGGTCTGCCTCCTGGGGCCAACGTCCTGACTTTC. This gives the protein CASSPTDGLPPGANVLTF.